Only one count was recorded for the clone carrying this T cell receptor (beta chain). This specimen comes from a study of cytomegalovirus exposure and HLA in healthy donors. The CDR3 contains 14 residues. With 1 base removed from V and 4 bases from J, the gap between germline ends came to 10 bases. Looked up from germline, CDR1 is SGHTS and CDR2 is YDEGEE. With 60 Vbeta and 13 Jbeta primers, the PCR was carried out. The protocol was immunoSEQ multiplex PCR, while the TCRdb copy is restricted to in-frame clones and leaves out a portion. The sample lists 180,000 or so clones, 75% occurring once. The sample was PBMCs. The chain recombines TRBV5-8 with TRBJ2-3; possible D gene TRBD1, 6 bases. The clonotype comes from a woman aged 40 to 49 in good health and CMV-seropositive. CDR3 protein: CASSLLRGSDTQYF. The CDR3 DNA follows: TGTGCCAGCAGCTTGTTAAGGGGGTCAGATACGCAGTATTTT.